The entry below gives a single T cell receptor (beta chain) sequence along with its context. Its antigen is unidentified. CDR1 and CDR2 (germline): SGHRS, YFSETQ. Trimming at V came to 1 base and at J to 1 base, leaving 1 base not matched to a gene. This CDR3 region has 15 residues. Amplification used 60 Vbeta primers and 13 Jbeta primers. Generated by immunoSEQ multiplex PCR, the TCRdb table keeps only in-frame clones and is missing some. The sample has more than 95,000 clones, 75% to 80% seen once. The data are from a study of cytomegalovirus exposure and HLA in healthy donors. The study's findings and limits: Analyses of presence/absence relied on an assumption of roughly uniform sequencing depth across donors. Donor immune exposure was known only as CMV serostatus. Previously analyzed data showed that most TCR beta V segments were productive at a frequency of about 87% or about 30%. An Asian-associated ancestry cluster reportedly showed fewer N-insertions than the roughly 670-donor mean in a later analysis.

This sequence originates from a man in his sixties in good health and CMV-seropositive. This chain uses TRBV5-1 with TRBJ2-3; 9 bases are shared with TRBD1. Sequenced sample: PBMCs. CDR3: CASSLTGGRTDTQYF. Written as DNA, the CDR3 is TGCGCCAGCAGCTTGACAGGGGGCCGCACAGATACGCAGTATTTT.